The rows below give T cell receptor beta chains drawn from one sample of a study of vaccination and CD4 T cells after COVID-19. These receptors' targets are unknown. TCRdb analysed the PCR reads with MiXCR anew, one entry per CDR3 protein. The data hold roughly 7,000 distinct CDR3 sequences, with roughly 25% observed a single time. Sequencing was performed on CD4+ T cells from blood, cultured in vitro, taken after SARS-CoV-2 vaccination. These receptors were obtained from a human donor who had recovered from COVID-19. The CDR3 runs from the conserved cysteine through the conserved F or W. D genes are given only for firm matches. Some rows mark clone size as missing; the rest say once, few, many or name a class of expanded clone.

TRBD1	TRBV24-1	TRBJ1-5	few	CATHGRTGSNQPQHF	TGTGCCACACACGGGAGGACAGGGAGCAATCAGCCCCAGCATTTT
-	TRBV4-2	TRBJ1-1	-	CASSQDLLGQREAFF	TGTGCCAGCAGCCAAGATCTCCTTGGCCAGCGTGAAGCTTTCTTT
-	TRBV28	TRBJ1-2	-	CASNLMSTGTGSYTF	TGTGCCAGCAACCTTATGTCCACAGGGACGGGTAGCTACACCTTC
TRBD1	TRBV5-4	TRBJ2-7	medium-sized	CASSYPGTGVYEQYF	TGTGCCAGCAGCTATCCCGGGACAGGGGTTTACGAGCAGTACTTC
-	TRBV28	TRBJ1-2	-	CASSIRGAGSDYGYTF	TGTGCCAGCAGTATCAGAGGGGCCGGATCGGACTATGGCTACACCTTC
TRBD1	TRBV28	TRBJ1-2	-	CASSLGPGQEWGYTF	TGTGCCAGCAGTTTGGGTCCGGGACAGGAGTGGGGCTACACCTTC
-	TRBV7-6	TRBJ1-5	few	CASSLSENQPQHF	TGTGCCAGCAGCTTATCGGAAAATCAGCCCCAGCATTTT
TRBD1	TRBV5-1	TRBJ2-5	-	CASSLQGLLSGGETQYF	TGCGCCAGCAGCTTACAGGGGTTGCTAAGCGGTGGAGAGACCCAGTACTTC
TRBD1	TRBV24-1	TRBJ1-5	few	CATSDGDRGYNQPQHF	TGTGCCACCAGTGATGGGGACAGGGGTTACAATCAGCCCCAGCATTTT
-	TRBV10-3	TRBJ1-5	-	CAISPGGSNQPQHF	TGTGCCATCAGTCCGGGGGGGAGCAATCAGCCCCAGCATTTT
-	TRBV19	TRBJ2-3	-	CASRSGSTDTQYF	TGTGCCAGTCGCAGTGGGAGCACAGATACGCAGTATTTT
-	TRBV5-6	TRBJ2-3	-	CASSRNTNTDTQYF	TGTGCCAGCAGCCGGAATACGAACACAGATACGCAGTATTTT
TRBD1	TRBV20-1	TRBJ1-2	medium-sized	CSASLDRIFYGYTF	TGCAGTGCTAGCCTGGACAGGATCTTCTATGGCTACACCTTC
-	TRBV7-9	TRBJ2-5	-	CASSLGGQFQETQYF	TGTGCCAGCAGCCTCGGTGGACAGTTCCAAGAGACCCAGTACTTC
-	TRBV28	TRBJ2-7	-	CASSSAPGQYF	TGTGCCAGCAGCTCTGCCCCTGGGCAGTACTTC
TRBD1	TRBV28	TRBJ1-1	-	CASSFYRGTEAFF	TGTGCCAGCAGTTTTTACAGGGGCACTGAAGCTTTCTTT
-	TRBV7-2	TRBJ2-5	medium-sized	CASSLEIVGGSGETQYF	TGTGCCAGCAGCTTAGAGATCGTAGGCGGATCCGGGGAGACCCAGTACTTC
-	TRBV7-2	TRBJ2-7	-	CASSPQRTSYEQYF	TGTGCCAGCAGCCCCCAGCGGACATCCTACGAGCAGTACTTC
-	TRBV28	TRBJ1-1	few	CASSTSPEAFF	TGTGCCAGCAGTACAAGCCCTGAAGCTTTCTTT
-	TRBV2	TRBJ2-5	-	CASEGVQTQYF	TGTGCCAGCGAAGGGGTCCAGACCCAGTACTTC
-	TRBV19	TRBJ2-5	few	CASRALYANQETQYF	TGTGCCAGTAGGGCCCTATATGCCAACCAAGAGACCCAGTACTTC
TRBD1	TRBV4-2	TRBJ1-5	once	CASSHPGQDLFPQHF	TGTGCCAGCAGCCACCCCGGACAGGACCTGTTCCCCCAGCATTTT
-	TRBV6-1	TRBJ1-3	few	CASMTGAGNTIYF	TGTGCCAGCATGACGGGGGCCGGAAACACCATATATTTT
TRBD1	TRBV19	TRBJ1-2	-	CASRGTGDSRGYTF	TGTGCCAGTAGGGGGACAGGGGATTCAAGAGGCTACACCTTC
-	TRBV20-1	TRBJ1-2	-	CSAPLYGYTF	TGCAGTGCTCCTCTCTATGGCTACACCTTC
TRBD2	TRBV20-1	TRBJ2-1	few	CSANRGGPNNEQFF	TGCAGTGCAAATCGGGGGGGGCCGAATAATGAGCAGTTCTTC
TRBD2	TRBV28	TRBJ2-3	-	CASSPDGLAGGSDTQYF	TGTGCCAGCAGTCCAGACGGACTAGCGGGAGGCTCAGATACGCAGTATTTT
-	TRBV19	TRBJ2-3	few	CASSSPNTDTQYF	TGTGCCAGTAGTAGCCCGAACACAGATACGCAGTATTTT
TRBD1	TRBV6-1	TRBJ2-2	few	CASAYRGKINTGELFF	TGTGCCAGCGCCTACAGGGGGAAAATAAACACCGGGGAGCTGTTTTTT
TRBD2	TRBV20-1	TRBJ2-1	few	CSARDKGRLAGALDSNEQFF	TGCAGTGCTAGAGATAAGGGGAGACTAGCGGGAGCCCTGGATAGCAATGAGCAGTTCTTC
-	TRBV6-2/TRBV6-3	TRBJ2-7	few	CASSYSNGRLSYEQYF	TGTGCCAGCAGTTACTCGAATGGGCGACTCTCCTACGAGCAGTACTTC
-	TRBV7-3	TRBJ2-5	large	CASSLGGAGETQYF	TGTGCCAGCAGCTTAGGAGGGGCCGGAGAGACCCAGTACTTC
-	TRBV5-1	TRBJ2-3	-	CASSRSTPVYTDTQYF	TGCGCCAGCAGTCGATCTACTCCCGTCTACACAGATACGCAGTATTTT
TRBD2	TRBV27	TRBJ2-5	medium-sized	CASSVGTSGRGETQYF	TGTGCCAGCAGTGTCGGGACTAGCGGGAGGGGAGAGACCCAGTACTTC
-	TRBV6-5	TRBJ2-1	-	CASSYSLGGASFNEQFF	TGTGCCAGCAGTTACTCGCTGGGGGGGGCCTCATTTAATGAGCAGTTCTTC
-	TRBV4-3	TRBJ1-2	-	CASSQDRGTSFGYTF	TGCGCCAGCAGCCAAGATAGGGGGACAAGCTTTGGCTACACCTTC
-	TRBV7-6	TRBJ1-1	-	CASSGDRNTEAFF	TGTGCCAGCAGCGGCGACAGGAACACTGAAGCTTTCTTT